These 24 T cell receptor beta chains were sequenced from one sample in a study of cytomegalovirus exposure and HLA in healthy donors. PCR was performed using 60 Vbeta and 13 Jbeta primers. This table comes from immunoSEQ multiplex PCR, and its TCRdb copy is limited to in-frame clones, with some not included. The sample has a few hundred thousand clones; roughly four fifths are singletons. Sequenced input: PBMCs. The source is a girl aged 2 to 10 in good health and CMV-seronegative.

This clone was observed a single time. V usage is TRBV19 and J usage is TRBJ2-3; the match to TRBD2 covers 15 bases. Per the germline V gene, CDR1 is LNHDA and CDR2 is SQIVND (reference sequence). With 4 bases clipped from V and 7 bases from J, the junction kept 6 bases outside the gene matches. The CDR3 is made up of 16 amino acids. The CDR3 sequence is CASSTGLAGGRNTQYF. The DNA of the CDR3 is TGTGCCAGTAGTACCGGACTAGCGGGAGGGAGAAATACGCAGTATTTT.

The CDR3 sequence: CASSTGTPRSPLHF. The DNA of the CDR3 is TGTGCCAGTAGTACCGGGACACCCCGTTCACCCCTCCACTTT. The chain carries TRBV19 and TRBJ1-6; D perhaps matches TRBD1 (6 bases). The ends were cut back, 4 bases at V and 9 bases at J, with 13 bases in the middle. Per germline, CDR1 LNHDA and CDR2 SQIVND (reference sequence). The CDR3 loop spans 14 amino acids.

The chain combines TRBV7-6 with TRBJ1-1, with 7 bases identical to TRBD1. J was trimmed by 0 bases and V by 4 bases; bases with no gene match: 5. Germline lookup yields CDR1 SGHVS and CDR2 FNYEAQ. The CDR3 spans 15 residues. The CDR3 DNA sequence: TGTGCCAGCAGCTCCCGACAGGGAATGAACACTGAAGCTTTCTTT. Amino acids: CASSSRQGMNTEAFF. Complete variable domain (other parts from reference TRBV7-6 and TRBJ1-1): GAGVSQSPRYKVTKRGQDVALRCDPISGHVSLYWYRQALGQGPEFLTYFNYEAQQDKSGLPNDRFSAERPEGSISTLTIQRTEQRDSAMYRCASSSRQGMNTEAFFGQGTRLTVV.

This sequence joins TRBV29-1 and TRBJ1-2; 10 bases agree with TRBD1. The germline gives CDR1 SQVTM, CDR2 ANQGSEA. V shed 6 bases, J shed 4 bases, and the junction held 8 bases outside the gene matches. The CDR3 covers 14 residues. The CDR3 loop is CSVSGTGEIYGYTF. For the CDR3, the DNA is TGCAGCGTCTCCGGGACAGGGGAAATCTATGGCTACACCTTC. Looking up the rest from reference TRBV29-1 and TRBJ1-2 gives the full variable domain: SAVISQKPSRDICQRGTSLTIQCQVDSQVTMMFWYRQQPGQSLTLIATANQGSEATYESGFVIDKFPISRPNLTFSTLTVSNMSPEDSSIYLCSVSGTGEIYGYTFGSGTRLTVV.

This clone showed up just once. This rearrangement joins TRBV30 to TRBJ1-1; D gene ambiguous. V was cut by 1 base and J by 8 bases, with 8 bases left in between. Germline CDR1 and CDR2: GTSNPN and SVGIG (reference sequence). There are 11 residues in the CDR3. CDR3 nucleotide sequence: TGTGCCTGGAGTGAGTGGCAGGAAGCTTTCTTT. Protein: CAWSEWQEAFF.

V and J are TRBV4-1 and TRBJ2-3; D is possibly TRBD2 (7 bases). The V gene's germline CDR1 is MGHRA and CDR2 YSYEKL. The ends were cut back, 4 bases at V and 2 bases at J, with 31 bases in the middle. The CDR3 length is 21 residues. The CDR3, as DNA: TGCGCCAGCAGCCTTTCCAGAGGGGGGGGAGGGCCCCCTTTTCCCACAGATACGCAGTATTTT. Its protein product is CASSLSRGGGGPPFPTDTQYF.

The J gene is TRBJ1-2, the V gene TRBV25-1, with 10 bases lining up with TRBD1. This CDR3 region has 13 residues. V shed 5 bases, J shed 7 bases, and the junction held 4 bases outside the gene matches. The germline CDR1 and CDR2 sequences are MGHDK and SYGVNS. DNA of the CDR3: TGTGCCAGCAGTCCCGGGACAGGGGTTGGCTACACCTTC. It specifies CASSPGTGVGYTF.

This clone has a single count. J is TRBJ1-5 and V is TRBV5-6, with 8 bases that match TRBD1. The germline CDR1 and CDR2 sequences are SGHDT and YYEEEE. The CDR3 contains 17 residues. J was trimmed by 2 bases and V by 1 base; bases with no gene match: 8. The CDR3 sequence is CASSLHFSTGGNQPQHF. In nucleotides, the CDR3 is TGTGCCAGCAGCTTGCACTTTTCGACAGGGGGCAATCAGCCCCAGCATTTT.

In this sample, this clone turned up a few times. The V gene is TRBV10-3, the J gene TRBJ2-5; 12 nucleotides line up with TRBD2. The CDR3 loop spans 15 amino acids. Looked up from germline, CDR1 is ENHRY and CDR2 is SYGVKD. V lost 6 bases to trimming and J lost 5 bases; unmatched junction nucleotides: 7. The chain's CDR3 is CAISEPLAGGETQYF. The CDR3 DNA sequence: TGTGCCATCAGCGAACCGCTAGCGGGAGGGGAGACCCAGTACTTC.

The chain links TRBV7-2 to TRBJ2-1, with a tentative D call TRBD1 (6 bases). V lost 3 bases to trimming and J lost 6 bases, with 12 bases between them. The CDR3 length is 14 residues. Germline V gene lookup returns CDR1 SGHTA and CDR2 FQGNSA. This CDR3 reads CASSFGQISNEQFF. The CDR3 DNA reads TGTGCCAGCAGCTTTGGACAGATAAGCAATGAGCAGTTCTTC. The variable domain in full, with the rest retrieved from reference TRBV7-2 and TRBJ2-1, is GAGVSQSPSNKVTEKGKDVELRCDPISGHTALYWYRQSLGQGLEFLIYFQGNSAPDKSGLPSDRFSAERTGGSVSTLTIQRTQQEDSAVYLCASSFGQISNEQFFGPGTRLTVL.

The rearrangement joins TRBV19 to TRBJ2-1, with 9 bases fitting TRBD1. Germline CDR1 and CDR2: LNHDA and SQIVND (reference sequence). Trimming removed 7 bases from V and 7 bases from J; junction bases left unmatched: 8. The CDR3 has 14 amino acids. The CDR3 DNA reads TGTGCCAGTAAGTGGACAGGGGTAGAAAATGAGCAGTTCTTC. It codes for CASKWTGVENEQFF.

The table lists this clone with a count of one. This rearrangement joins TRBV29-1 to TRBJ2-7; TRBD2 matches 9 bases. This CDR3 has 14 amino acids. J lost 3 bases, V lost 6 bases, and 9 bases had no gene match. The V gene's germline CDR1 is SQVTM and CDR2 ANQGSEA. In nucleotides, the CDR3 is TGCAGCGTCTCTCGGGGACTAGCAATCTACGAGCAGTACTTC. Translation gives CSVSRGLAIYEQYF.

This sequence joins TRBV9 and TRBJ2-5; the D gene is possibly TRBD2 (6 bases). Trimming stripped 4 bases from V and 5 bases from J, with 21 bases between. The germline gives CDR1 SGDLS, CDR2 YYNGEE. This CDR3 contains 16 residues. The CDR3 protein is CASSPSMRRDGETQYF. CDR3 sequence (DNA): TGTGCCAGCAGCCCCAGCATGCGGCGGGACGGGGAGACCCAGTACTTC. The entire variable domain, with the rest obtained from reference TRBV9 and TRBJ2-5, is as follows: DSGVTQTPKHLITATGQRVTLRCSPRSGDLSVYWYQQSLDQGLQFLIQYYNGEERAKGNILERFSAQQFPDLHSELNLSSLELGDSALYFCASSPSMRRDGETQYFGPGTRLLVL.

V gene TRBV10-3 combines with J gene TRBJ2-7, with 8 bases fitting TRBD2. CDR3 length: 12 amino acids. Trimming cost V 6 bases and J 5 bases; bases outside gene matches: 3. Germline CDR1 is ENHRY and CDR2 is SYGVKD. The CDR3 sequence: CAIRSAGDEQYF. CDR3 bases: TGTGCCATCAGATCAGCGGGAGACGAGCAGTACTTC.

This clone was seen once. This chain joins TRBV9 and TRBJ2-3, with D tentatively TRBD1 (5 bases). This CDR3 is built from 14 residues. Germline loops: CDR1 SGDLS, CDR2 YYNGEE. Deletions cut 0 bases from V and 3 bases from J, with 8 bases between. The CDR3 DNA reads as TGTGCCAGCAGCGTAGACCAGGGTACAGATACGCAGTATTTT. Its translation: CASSVDQGTDTQYF.

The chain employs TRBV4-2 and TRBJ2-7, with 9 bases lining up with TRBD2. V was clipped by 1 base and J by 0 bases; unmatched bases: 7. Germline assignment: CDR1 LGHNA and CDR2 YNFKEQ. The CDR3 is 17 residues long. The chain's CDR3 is CASSQVRAGGPSYEQYF. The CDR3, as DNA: TGTGCCAGCAGCCAAGTAAGGGCGGGAGGGCCCTCCTACGAGCAGTACTTC.

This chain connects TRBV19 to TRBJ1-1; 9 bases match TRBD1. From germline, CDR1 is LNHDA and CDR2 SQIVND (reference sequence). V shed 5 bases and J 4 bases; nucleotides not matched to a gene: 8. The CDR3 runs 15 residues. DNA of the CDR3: TGTGCCAGTAGTTTAGCCGGGACAGGGTTCACTGAAGCTTTCTTT. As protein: CASSLAGTGFTEAFF.

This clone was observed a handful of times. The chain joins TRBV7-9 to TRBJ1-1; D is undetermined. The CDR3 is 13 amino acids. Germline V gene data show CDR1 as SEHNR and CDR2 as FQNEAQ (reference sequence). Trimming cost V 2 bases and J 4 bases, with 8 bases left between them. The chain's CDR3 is CASSLTRSTEAFF. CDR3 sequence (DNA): TGTGCCAGCAGCTTAACTAGGAGCACTGAAGCTTTCTTT.

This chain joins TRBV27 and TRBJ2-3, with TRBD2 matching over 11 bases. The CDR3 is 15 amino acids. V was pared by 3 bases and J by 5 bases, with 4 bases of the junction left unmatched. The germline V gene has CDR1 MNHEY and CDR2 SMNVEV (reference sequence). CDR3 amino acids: CASSFVLAGVDTQYF. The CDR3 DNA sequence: TGTGCCAGCAGTTTCGTACTAGCGGGAGTAGATACGCAGTATTTT.

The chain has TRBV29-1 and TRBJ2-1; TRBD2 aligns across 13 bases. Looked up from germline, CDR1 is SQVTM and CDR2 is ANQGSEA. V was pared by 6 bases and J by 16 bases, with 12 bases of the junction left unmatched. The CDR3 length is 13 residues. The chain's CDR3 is CSVTSGRASRGFF. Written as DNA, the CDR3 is TGCAGCGTAACTAGCGGGAGGGCCTCTAGGGGTTTCTTC.

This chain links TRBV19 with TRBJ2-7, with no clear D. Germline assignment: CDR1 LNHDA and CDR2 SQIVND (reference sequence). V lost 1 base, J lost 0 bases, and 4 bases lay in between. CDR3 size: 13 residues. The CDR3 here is CASSIGHSYEQYF. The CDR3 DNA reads TGTGCCAGTAGTATAGGACACTCCTACGAGCAGTACTTC.

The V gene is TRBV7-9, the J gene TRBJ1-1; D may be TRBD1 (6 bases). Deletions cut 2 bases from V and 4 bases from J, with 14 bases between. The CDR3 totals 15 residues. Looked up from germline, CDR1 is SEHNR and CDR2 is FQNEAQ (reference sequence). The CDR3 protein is CASSLRAGVGTEAFF. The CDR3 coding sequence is TGTGCCAGCAGCTTAAGAGCAGGGGTCGGCACTGAAGCTTTCTTT.

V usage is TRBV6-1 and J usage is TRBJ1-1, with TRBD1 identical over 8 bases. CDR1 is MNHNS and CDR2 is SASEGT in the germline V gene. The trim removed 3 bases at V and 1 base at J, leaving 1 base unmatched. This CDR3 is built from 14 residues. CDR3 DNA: TGTGCCAGCAGTGAGGGACAGGAGAACACTGAAGCTTTCTTT. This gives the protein CASSEGQENTEAFF.

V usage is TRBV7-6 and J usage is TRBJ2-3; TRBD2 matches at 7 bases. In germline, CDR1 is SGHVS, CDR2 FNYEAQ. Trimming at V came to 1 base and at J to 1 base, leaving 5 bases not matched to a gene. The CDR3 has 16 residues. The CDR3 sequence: CASSLVYRGGTDTQYF. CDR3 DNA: TGTGCCAGCAGCTTAGTATACCGGGGGGGCACAGATACGCAGTATTTT. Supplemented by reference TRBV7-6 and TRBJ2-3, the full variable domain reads GAGVSQSPRYKVTKRGQDVALRCDPISGHVSLYWYRQALGQGPEFLTYFNYEAQQDKSGLPNDRFSAERPEGSISTLTIQRTEQRDSAMYRCASSLVYRGGTDTQYFGPGTRLTVL.